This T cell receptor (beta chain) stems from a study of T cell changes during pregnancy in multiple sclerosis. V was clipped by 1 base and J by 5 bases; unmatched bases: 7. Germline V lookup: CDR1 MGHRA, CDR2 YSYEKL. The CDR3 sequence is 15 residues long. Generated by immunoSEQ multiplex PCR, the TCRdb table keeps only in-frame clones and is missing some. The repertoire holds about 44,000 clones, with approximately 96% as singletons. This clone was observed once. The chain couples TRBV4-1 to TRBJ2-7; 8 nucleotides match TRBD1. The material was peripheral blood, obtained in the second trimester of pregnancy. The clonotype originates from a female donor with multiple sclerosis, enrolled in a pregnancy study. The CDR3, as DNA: TGCGCCAGCAGCCAAGGGCCGTTGACAGGGGACGAGCAGTACTTC. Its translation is CASSQGPLTGDEQYF.